The present entry profiles one T cell receptor beta chain with its context. This entry is derived from a study of beta chain features in type 1 diabetes. Expressed TCRB transcripts were sequenced after all isolated RNA was converted to cDNA. The data were produced by immunoSEQ multiplex PCR, yet TCRdb's version contains in-frame clones alone and is incomplete. The top ten hold more than 6.5% of the sample, which has about 320,000 clones, 14% seen once. This CDR3 has 14 amino acids. Germline assignment: CDR1 SEHNR and CDR2 FQNEAQ (reference sequence). V was clipped by 3 bases and J by 3 bases, with 11 bases between them.

The sequence was obtained from a young man in good health. This sequence joins TRBV7-9 and TRBJ1-2; tentative D call: TRBD1 (5 bases). The specimen sequenced was central memory CD4+ T cells from blood. DNA for the CDR3: TGTGCCAGCAGCTTGAGGGGTCACGACTATGGCTACACCTTC. This sequence encodes CASSLRGHDYGYTF. The full variable domain, in which reference TRBV7-9 and TRBJ1-2 provide the parts outside the CDR3, is DTGVSQNPRHKITKRGQNVTFRCDPISEHNRLYWYRQTLGQGPEFLTYFQNEAQLEKSRLLSDRFSAERPKGSFSTLEIQRTEQGDSAMYLCASSLRGHDYGYTFGSGTRLTVV.